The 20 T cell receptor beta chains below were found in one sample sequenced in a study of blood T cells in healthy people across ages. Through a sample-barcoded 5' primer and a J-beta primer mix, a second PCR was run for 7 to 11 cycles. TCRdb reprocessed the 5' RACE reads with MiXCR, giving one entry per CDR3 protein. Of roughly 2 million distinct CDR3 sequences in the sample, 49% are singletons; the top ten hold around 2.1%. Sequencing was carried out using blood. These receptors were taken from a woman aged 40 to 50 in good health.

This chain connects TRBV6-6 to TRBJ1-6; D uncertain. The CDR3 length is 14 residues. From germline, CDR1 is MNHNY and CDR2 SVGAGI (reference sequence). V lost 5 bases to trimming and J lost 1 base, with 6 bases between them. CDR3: CASSTRSYNSPLHF. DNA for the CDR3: TGTGCCAGCAGTACAAGGTCCTATAATTCACCCCTCCACTTT.

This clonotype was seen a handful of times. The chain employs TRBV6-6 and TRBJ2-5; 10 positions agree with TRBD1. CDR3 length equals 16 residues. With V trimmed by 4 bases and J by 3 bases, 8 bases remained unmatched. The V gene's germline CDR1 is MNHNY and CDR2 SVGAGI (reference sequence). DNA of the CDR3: TGTGCCAGCAGTTCTTATTCCGGGACAGGGGAAGAGACCCAGTACTTC. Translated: CASSSYSGTGEETQYF.

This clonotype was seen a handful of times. The chain's CDR3 is CAISEQGSEQFF. The CDR3 bases are TGTGCCATCAGTGAACAGGGGAGTGAGCAGTTCTTC. The chain combines TRBV10-3 with TRBJ2-1; 7 bases fit TRBD1. V dropped 3 bases and J dropped 9; count of bases not matched to a gene: 2. This CDR3 contains 12 residues. Looked up from germline, CDR1 is ENHRY and CDR2 is SYGVKD.

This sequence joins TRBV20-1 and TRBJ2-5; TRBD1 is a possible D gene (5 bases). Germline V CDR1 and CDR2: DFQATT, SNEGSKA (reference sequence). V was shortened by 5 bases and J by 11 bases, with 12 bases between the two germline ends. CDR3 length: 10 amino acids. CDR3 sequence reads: CSAYAGQQYF. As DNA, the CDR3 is TGCAGTGCTTATGCAGGGCAGCAGTACTTC.

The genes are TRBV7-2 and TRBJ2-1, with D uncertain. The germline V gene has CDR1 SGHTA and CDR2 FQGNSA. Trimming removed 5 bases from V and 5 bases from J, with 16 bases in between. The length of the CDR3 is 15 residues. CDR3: CASSLGSATNNEQFF. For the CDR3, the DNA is TGTGCCAGCAGCCTAGGCAGCGCCACAAACAATGAGCAGTTCTTC. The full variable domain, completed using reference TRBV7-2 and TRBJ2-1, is GAGVSQSPSNKVTEKGKDVELRCDPISGHTALYWYRQSLGQGLEFLIYFQGNSAPDKSGLPSDRFSAERTGGSVSTLTIQRTQQEDSAVYLCASSLGSATNNEQFFGPGTRLTVL.

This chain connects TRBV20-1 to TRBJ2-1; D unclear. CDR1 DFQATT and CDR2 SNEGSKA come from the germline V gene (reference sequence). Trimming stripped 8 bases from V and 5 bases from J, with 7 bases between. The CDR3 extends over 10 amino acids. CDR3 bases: TGCAGTCCCCTAGACAATGAGCAGTTCTTC. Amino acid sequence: CSPLDNEQFF.

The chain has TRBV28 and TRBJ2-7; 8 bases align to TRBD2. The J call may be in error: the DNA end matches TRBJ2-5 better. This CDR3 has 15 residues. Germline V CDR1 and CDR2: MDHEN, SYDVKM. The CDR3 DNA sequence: TGTGCCAGCTTTACCGGGACTAGTATTCGGAAGACCCAGTACTTC. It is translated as CASFTGTSIRKTQYF.

CDR3 amino acids: CASSQSGATDTQYF. CDR3 DNA: TGTGCCAGCAGCCAATCAGGGGCCACAGATACGCAGTATTTT. The rearrangement links TRBV3-1 to TRBJ2-3; weak D call: TRBD1 (6 bases). The CDR3 loop spans 14 amino acids. Per germline, CDR1 LGHDT and CDR2 YNNKEL (reference sequence). V shed 2 bases and J shed 2 bases, with 8 bases lying between them.

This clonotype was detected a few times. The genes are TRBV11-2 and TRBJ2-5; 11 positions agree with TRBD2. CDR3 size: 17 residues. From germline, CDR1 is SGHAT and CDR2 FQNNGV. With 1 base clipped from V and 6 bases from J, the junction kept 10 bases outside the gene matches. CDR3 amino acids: CASSLGIAGGVFKTQYF. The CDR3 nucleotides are TGTGCCAGCAGCTTAGGGATAGCGGGGGGGGTTTTTAAGACCCAGTACTTC.

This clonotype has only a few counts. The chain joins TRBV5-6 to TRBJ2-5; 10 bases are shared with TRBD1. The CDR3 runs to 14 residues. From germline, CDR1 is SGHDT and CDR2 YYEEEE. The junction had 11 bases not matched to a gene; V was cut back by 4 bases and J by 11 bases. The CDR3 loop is CASSPIGTGEEQYF. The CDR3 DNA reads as TGTGCCAGCAGCCCTATAGGGACAGGGGAAGAGCAGTACTTC.

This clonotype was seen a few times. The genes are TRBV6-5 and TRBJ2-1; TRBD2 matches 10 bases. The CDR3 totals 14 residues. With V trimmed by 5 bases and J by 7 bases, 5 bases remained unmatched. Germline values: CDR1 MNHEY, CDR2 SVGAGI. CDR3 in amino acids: CASSGLAVINEQFF. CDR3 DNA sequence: TGTGCCAGCAGTGGACTAGCGGTGATTAATGAGCAGTTCTTC.

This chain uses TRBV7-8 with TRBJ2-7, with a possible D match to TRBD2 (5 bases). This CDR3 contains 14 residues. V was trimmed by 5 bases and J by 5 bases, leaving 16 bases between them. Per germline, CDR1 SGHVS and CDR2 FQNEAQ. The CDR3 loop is CASSQTEGLDEQYF. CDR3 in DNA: TGTGCCAGCAGCCAGACCGAGGGTTTGGACGAGCAGTACTTC.

CDR3 amino acids: CSVESFVQSYNEQFF. The CDR3 DNA reads TGCAGCGTTGAAAGTTTTGTGCAGTCCTACAATGAGCAGTTCTTC. J is TRBJ2-1 and V is TRBV29-1; D is unclear. Deletions cut 2 bases from V and 1 base from J, with 12 bases between. Germline CDR1 is SQVTM and CDR2 is ANQGSEA. The CDR3 spans 15 residues.

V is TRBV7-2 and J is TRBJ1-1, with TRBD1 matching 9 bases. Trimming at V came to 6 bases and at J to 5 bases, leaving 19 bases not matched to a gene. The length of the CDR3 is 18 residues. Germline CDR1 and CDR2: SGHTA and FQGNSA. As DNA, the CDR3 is TGTGCCAGCAGTATCGGAGGGACAGGGAGGAGGGGTGGGACTGAAGCTTTCTTT. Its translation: CASSIGGTGRRGGTEAFF.

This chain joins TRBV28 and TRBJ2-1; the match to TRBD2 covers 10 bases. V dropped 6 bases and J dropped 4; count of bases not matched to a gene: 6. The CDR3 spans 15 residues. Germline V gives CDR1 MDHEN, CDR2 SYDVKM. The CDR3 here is CASRVLAGRYNEQFF. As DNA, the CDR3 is TGTGCCAGCAGAGTACTAGCGGGAAGATACAATGAGCAGTTCTTC. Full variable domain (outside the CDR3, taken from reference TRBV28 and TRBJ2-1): DVKVTQSSRYLVKRTGEKVFLECVQDMDHENMFWYRQDPGLGLRLIYFSYDVKMKEKGDIPEGYSVSREKKERFSLILESASTNQTSMYLCASRVLAGRYNEQFFGPGTRLTVL.

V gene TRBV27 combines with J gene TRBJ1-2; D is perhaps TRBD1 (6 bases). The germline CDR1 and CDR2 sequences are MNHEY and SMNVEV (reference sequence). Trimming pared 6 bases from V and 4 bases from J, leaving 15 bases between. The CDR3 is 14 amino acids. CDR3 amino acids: CASSIQGIIYGYTF. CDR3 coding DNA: TGTGCCAGCAGCATACAGGGCATAATCTATGGCTACACCTTC.

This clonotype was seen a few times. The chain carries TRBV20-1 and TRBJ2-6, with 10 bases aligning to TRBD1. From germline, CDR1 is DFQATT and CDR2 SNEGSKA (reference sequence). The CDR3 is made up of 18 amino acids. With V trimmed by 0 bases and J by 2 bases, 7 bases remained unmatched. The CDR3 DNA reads TGCAGTGCTAGAGATAAGGACAGGGGGTATACTGGGGCCAACGTCCTGACTTTC. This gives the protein CSARDKDRGYTGANVLTF.

The CDR3 nucleotides read TGCGCCAGCAGCTCCGCCCAGGGTCCCCTTTGGTACGAGCAGTACTTC. Translation: CASSSAQGPLWYEQYF. The chain has TRBV5-1 and TRBJ2-7; possibly TRBD1 for D (5 bases). V lost 3 bases, J lost 4 bases, and 20 bases lay in between. From germline, CDR1 is SGHRS and CDR2 YFSETQ. The CDR3 extends over 16 amino acids.

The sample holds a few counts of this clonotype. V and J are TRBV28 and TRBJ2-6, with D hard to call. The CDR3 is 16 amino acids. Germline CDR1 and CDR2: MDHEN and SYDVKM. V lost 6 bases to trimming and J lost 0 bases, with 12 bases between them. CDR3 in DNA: TGTGCCAGCAGCCTATTAGTGGGCTCTGGGGCCAACGTCCTGACTTTC. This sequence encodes CASSLLVGSGANVLTF.

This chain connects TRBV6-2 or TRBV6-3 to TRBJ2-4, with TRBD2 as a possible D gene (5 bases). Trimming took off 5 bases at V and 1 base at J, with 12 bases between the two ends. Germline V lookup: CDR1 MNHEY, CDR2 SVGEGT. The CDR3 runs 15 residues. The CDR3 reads CASSTTGMAKNIQYF. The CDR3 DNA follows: TGTGCCAGCAGTACGACCGGGATGGCCAAAAACATTCAGTACTTC.